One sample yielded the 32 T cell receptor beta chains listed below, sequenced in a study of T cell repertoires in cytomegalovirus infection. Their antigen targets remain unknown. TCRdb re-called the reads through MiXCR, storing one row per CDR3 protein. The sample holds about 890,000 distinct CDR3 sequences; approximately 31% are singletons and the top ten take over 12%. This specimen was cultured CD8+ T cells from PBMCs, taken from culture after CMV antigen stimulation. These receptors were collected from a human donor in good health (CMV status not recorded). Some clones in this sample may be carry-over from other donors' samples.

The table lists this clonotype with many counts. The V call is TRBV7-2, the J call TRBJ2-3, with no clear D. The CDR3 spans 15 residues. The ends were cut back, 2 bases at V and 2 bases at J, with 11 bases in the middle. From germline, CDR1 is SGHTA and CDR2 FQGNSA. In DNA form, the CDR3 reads TGTGCCAGCAGCTTAATATGGTCGTACACAGATACGCAGTATTTT. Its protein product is CASSLIWSYTDTQYF.

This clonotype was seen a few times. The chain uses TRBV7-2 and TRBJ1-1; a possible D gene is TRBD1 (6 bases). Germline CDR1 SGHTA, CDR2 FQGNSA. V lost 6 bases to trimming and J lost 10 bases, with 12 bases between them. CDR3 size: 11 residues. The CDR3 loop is CASSMGAGAFF. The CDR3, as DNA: TGTGCCAGCAGTATGGGGGCGGGAGCTTTCTTT. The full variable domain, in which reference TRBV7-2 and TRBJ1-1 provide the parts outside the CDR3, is GAGVSQSPSNKVTEKGKDVELRCDPISGHTALYWYRQSLGQGLEFLIYFQGNSAPDKSGLPSDRFSAERTGGSVSTLTIQRTQQEDSAVYLCASSMGAGAFFGQGTRLTVV.

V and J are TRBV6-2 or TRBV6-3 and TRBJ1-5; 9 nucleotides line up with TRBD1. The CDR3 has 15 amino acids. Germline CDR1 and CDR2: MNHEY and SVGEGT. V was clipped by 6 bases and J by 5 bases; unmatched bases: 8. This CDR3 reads CASSPGQGVDQPQHF. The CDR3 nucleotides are TGTGCCAGCAGCCCGGGACAGGGTGTTGATCAGCCCCAGCATTTT.

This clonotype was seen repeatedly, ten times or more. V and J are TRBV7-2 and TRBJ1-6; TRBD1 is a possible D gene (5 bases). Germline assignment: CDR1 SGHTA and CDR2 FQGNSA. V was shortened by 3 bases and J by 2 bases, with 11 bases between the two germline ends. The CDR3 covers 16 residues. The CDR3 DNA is TGTGCCAGCAGCTTCGGGGACCTACCCTATAATTCACCCCTCCACTTT. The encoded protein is CASSFGDLPYNSPLHF.

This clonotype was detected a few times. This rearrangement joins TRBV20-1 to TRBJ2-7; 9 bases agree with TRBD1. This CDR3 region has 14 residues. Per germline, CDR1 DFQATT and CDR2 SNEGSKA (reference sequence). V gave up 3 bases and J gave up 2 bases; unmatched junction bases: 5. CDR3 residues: CSASSGQGPYEQYF. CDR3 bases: TGCAGTGCTAGTTCGGGACAGGGCCCCTACGAGCAGTACTTC.

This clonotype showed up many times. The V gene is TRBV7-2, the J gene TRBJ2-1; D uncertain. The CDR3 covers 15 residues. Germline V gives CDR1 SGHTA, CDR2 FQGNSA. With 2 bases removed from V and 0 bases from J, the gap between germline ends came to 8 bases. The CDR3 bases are TGTGCCAGCAGCTTATCCGTAAGCTCCTACAATGAGCAGTTCTTC. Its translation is CASSLSVSSYNEQFF.

In DNA, the CDR3 is TGTGCCAGCAGCTCGGACAGGGGGCTCTCCTATAATTCACCCCTCCACTTT. Its translation: CASSSDRGLSYNSPLHF. This chain connects TRBV7-3 to TRBJ1-6; 11 nucleotides agree with TRBD1. The CDR3 loop spans 17 amino acids. With 4 bases clipped from V and 0 bases from J, the junction kept 2 bases outside the gene matches. The germline CDR1 and CDR2 sequences are SGHTA and FQGTGA.

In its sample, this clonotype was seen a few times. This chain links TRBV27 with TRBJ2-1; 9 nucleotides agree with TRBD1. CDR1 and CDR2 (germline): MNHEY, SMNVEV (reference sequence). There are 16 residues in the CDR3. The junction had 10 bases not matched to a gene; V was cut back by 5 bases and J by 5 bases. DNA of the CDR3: TGTGCCAGCAGTCCCCCTTACAGGGGGCGAAACAATGAGCAGTTCTTC. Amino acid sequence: CASSPPYRGRNNEQFF.

The CDR3 region has the DNA TGTGCCAGCAGTTTCAAATGGGGAAAACCCCAGGGGTGGCAGGACATCTACACTGAAGCTTTCTTT. Amino acid sequence: CASSFKWGKPQGWQDIYTEAFF. This chain connects TRBV27 to TRBJ1-1, with a weak D call TRBD1 (6 bases). Trimming pared 3 bases from V and 3 bases from J, leaving 35 bases between. Germline V gene lookup returns CDR1 MNHEY and CDR2 SMNVEV (reference sequence). The CDR3 has 22 residues.

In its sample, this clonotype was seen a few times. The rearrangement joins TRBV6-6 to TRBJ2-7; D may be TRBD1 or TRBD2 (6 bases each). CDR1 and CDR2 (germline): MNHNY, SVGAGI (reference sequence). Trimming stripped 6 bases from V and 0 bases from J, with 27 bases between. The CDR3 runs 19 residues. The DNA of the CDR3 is TGTGCCAGCAGCGAGGGGGGCCAGGGGTGGGACCCGAGCTCCTACGAGCAGTACGTC. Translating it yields CASSEGGQGWDPSSYEQYV.

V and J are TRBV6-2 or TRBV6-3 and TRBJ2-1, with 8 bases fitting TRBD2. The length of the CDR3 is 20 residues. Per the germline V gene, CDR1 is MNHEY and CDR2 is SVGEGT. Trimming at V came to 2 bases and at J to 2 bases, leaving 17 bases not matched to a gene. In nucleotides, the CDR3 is TGTGCCAGCAGTTACCCCCCCCAATTGGTCCGGGAGGGGACCTACAATGAGCAGTTCTTC. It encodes CASSYPPQLVREGTYNEQFF.

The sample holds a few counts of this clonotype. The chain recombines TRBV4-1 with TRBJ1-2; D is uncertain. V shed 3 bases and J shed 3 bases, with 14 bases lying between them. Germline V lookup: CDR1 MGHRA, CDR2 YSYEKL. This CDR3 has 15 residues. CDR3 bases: TGCGCCAGCAGCCATCTATTGCCCGGTTACTATGGCTACACCTTC. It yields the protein CASSHLLPGYYGYTF.

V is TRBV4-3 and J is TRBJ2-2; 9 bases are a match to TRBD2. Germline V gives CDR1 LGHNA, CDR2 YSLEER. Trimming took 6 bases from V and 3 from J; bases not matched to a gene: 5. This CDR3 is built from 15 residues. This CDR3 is CASRGIAGDTGELFF. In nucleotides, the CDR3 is TGCGCCAGCAGGGGAATAGCGGGGGACACCGGGGAGCTGTTTTTT.

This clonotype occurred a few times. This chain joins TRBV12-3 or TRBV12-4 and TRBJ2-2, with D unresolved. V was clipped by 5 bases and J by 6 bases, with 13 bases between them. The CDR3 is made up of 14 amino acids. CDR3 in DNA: TGTGCCAGCAGTCCGGGTCCCTCGGCCGGGGAGCTGTTTTTT. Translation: CASSPGPSAGELFF.

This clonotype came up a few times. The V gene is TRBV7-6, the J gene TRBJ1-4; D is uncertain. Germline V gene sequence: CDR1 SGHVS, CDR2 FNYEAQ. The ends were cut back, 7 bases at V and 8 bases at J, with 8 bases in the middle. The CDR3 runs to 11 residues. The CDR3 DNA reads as TGTGCCAGCACCCCCCGGGAAAAACTGTTTTTT. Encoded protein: CASTPREKLFF.

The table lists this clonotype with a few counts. DNA for the CDR3: TGTGCCAGCGGGATGCGGGGGAACACCGGGGAGCTGTTTTTT. This translates into CASGMRGNTGELFF. The chain couples TRBV27 to TRBJ2-2, with a weak D call TRBD2 (6 bases). Trimming shortened V by 8 bases and J by 1 base, and 11 bases separated the two germline ends. CDR3 length: 14 amino acids. Germline CDR1 reads MNHEY; CDR2 reads SMNVEV (reference sequence).

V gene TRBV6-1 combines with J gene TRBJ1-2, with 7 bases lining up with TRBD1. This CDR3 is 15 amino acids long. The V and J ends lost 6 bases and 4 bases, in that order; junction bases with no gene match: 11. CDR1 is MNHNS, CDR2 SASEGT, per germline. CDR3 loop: CASRHLKQGTYGYTF. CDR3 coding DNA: TGTGCCAGCAGACACTTAAAACAGGGGACCTATGGCTACACCTTC.

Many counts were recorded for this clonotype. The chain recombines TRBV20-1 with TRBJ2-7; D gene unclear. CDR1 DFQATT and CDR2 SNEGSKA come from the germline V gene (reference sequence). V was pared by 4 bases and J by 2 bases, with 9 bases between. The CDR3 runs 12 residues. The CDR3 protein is CSAIYLTYEQYV. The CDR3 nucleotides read TGCAGTGCTATCTACTTGACCTACGAGCAGTACGTC.

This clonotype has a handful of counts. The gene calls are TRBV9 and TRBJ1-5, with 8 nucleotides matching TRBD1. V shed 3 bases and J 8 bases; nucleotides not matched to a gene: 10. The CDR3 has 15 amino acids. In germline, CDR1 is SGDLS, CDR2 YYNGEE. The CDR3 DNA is TGTGCCAGCAGCGCGAAAGGACAGGGCTTGGAGCCCCAGCATTTT. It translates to CASSAKGQGLEPQHF.

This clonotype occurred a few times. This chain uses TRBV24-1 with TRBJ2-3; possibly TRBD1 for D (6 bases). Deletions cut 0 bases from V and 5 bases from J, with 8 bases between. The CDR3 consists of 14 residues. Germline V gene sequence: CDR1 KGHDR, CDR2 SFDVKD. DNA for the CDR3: TGTGCCACCAGTGATTTGAGGGGGAAAGATACGCAGTATTTT. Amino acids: CATSDLRGKDTQYF.

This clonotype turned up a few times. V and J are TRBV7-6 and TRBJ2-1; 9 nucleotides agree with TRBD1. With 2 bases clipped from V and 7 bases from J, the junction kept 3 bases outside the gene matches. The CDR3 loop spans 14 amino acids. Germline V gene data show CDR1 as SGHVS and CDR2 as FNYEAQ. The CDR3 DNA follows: TGTGCCAGCAGCTTAACAGGGGGCCAGAATGAGCAGTTCTTC. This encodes CASSLTGGQNEQFF.

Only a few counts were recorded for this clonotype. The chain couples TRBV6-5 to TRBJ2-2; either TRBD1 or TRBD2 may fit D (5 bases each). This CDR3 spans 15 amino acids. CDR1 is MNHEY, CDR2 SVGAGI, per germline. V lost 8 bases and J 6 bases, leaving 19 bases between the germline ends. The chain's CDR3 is CASSNRQGRPGELFF. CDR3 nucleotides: TGTGCCAGCTCCAATCGTCAGGGACGTCCCGGGGAGCTGTTTTTT.

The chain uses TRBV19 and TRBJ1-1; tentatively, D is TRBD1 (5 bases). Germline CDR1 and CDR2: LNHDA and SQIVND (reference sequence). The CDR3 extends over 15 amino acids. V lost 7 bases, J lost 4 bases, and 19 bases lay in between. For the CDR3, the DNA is TGTGCCAGTAACACCCCCGAAGGGACGGTCACTGAAGCTTTCTTT. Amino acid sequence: CASNTPEGTVTEAFF.

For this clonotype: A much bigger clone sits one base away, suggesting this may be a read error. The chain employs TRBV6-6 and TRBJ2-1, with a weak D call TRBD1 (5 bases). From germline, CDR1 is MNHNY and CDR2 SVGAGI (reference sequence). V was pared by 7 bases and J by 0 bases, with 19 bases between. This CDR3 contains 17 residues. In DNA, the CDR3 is TGTGCCAGCAATTATCTCCAGGGTGGTAGCTCCTACAATGAGCAGTTCTTC. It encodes CASNYLQGGSSYNEQFF.

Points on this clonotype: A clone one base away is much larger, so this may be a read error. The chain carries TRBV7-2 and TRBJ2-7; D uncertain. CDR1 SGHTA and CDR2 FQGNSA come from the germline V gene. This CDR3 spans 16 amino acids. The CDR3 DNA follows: TGTGTCAGCAGCTTAGGCCATGGGGTCTCCACGCGGGAGCAGTACTTC. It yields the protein CVSSLGHGVSTREQYF.

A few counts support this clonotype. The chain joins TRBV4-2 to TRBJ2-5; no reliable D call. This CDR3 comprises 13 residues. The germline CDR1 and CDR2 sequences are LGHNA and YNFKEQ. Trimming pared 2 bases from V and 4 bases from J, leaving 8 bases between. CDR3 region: CASSQRLLETQYF. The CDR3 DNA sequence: TGTGCCAGCAGCCAAAGACTTTTAGAGACCCAGTACTTC.

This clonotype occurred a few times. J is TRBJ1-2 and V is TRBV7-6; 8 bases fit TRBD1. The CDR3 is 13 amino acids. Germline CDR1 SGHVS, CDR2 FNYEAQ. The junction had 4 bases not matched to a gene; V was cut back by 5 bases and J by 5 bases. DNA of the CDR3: TGTGCCAGCAGCCCGGACAGGGAGTATGGCTACACCTTC. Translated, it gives CASSPDREYGYTF.

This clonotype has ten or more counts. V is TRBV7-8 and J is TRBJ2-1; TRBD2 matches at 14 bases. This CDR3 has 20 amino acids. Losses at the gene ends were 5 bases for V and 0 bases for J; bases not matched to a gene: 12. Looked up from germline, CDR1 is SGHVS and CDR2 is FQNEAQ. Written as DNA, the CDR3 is TGTGCCAGCAGCCTCGGACTAGCGGGGGGCCCTACCACCTCCTACAATGAGCAGTTCTTC. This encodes CASSLGLAGGPTTSYNEQFF.

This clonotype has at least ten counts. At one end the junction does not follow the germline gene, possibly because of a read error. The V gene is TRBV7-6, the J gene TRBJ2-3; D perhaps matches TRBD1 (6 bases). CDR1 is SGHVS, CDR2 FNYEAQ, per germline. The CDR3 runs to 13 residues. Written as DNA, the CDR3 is TGTGCCAGCACCAATGGGGGCACGGATACGCAGTATTTT. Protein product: CASTNGGTDTQYF.

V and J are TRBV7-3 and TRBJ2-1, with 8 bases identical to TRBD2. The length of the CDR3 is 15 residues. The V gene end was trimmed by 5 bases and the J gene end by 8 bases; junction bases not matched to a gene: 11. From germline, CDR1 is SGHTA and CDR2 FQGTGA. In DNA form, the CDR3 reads TGTGCCAGCAGCCTCCTCCCGGGACTAGTTGATGAGCAGTTCTTC. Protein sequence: CASSLLPGLVDEQFF.

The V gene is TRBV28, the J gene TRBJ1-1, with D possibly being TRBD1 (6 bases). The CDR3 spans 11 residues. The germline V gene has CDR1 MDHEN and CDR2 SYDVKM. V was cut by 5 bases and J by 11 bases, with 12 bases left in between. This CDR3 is CASSLTGNAFF. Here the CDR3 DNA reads TGTGCCAGCAGTCTTACAGGGAACGCTTTCTTT. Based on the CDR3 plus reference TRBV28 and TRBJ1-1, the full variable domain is DVKVTQSSRYLVKRTGEKVFLECVQDMDHENMFWYRQDPGLGLRLIYFSYDVKMKEKGDIPEGYSVSREKKERFSLILESASTNQTSMYLCASSLTGNAFFGQGTRLTVV.

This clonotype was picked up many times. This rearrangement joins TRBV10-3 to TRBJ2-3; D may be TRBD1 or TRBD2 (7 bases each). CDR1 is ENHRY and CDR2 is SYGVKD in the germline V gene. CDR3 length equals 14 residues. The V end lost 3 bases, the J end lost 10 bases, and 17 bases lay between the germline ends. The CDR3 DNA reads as TGTGCCATCAGTGACAGGGGGGGGGCTTTCTCGCAGTATTTT. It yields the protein CAISDRGGAFSQYF.